Listed here are 31 T cell receptor beta chains from one sample, sequenced in a study of technical replicates of blood from a handful of donors (dated by TCRdb to the late 2010s). The library was produced with the immunoSEQ multiplex PCR assay. TCRdb holds this immuneACCESS table with in-frame rearrangements only. Some clones are missing; in checked studies, unresolved V genes explain under half, and the rest has no known cause. The sample table contains fewer than 20,000 clones; only one count was recorded for 65% to 90% of them. Of the sample, 12% is held by the ten largest clones. The material sequenced was PBMCs. Receptors were obtained from a human donor in good health.

This clone was recorded a few times. This chain connects TRBV5-1 to TRBJ1-5; D gene ambiguous. CDR3 length: 14 residues. V was trimmed by 0 bases and J by 5 bases, leaving 9 bases between them. CDR1 is SGHRS, CDR2 YFSETQ, per germline. CDR3 in amino acids: CASSLDSGYQPQHF. DNA for the CDR3: TGCGCCAGCAGCTTGGATTCGGGGTATCAGCCCCAGCATTTT.

The CDR3 nucleotides read TGTGCCAGCAGGAGAGGGTTAGGGGAGACCCAGTACTTC. The encoded protein is CASRRGLGETQYF. The genes are TRBV27 and TRBJ2-5, with D perhaps TRBD2 (5 bases). Per the germline V gene, CDR1 is MNHEY and CDR2 is SMNVEV (reference sequence). This CDR3 is built from 13 residues. The V gene lost 6 bases and the J gene lost 5 bases, with 13 bases spanning the gap.

This CDR3 is CASAGEGAGSYEQYF. CDR3 sequence (DNA): TGTGCCTCAGCGGGGGAGGGGGCGGGGTCCTACGAGCAGTACTTC. This rearrangement joins TRBV6-5 to TRBJ2-7, with D perhaps matching TRBD2 (8 bases). Between the trimmed V and J ends, which lost 11 bases and 1 base, there was a span of 21 bases. This CDR3 has 15 residues. Germline V gives CDR1 MNHEY, CDR2 SVGAGI.

This clone was seen only a few times. V is TRBV6-1 and J is TRBJ2-1; TRBD1 is a possible D gene (5 bases). CDR1 is MNHNS, CDR2 SASEGT, per germline. The CDR3 loop spans 15 amino acids. V was cut by 1 base and J by 0 bases, with 7 bases left in between. Here the CDR3 DNA reads TGTGCCAGCAGTGAAGTGCAGGGCTCCTACAATGAGCAGTTCTTC. The encoded protein is CASSEVQGSYNEQFF.

V and J are TRBV28 and TRBJ2-7, with D unresolved. The CDR3 loop spans 13 amino acids. Per germline, CDR1 MDHEN and CDR2 SYDVKM. Trimming removed 7 bases at V and 6 bases at J, with 16 bases between. The CDR3, as DNA: TGTGCCAGCACCAACGGCCTCCGCGGCGAGCAGTACTTC. This encodes CASTNGLRGEQYF.

The chain joins TRBV9 to TRBJ2-3; 7 positions match TRBD2. The CDR3 totals 15 residues. Per germline, CDR1 SGDLS and CDR2 YYNGEE. V was clipped by 4 bases and J by 0 bases; unmatched bases: 5. This CDR3 is CASSRSGTSTDTQYF. For the CDR3, the DNA is TGTGCCAGCAGCCGAAGCGGGACTAGCACAGATACGCAGTATTTT.

This clone was recorded only once. This chain connects TRBV18 to TRBJ2-5; 8 bases line up with TRBD2. Per the germline V gene, CDR1 is KGHSH and CDR2 is LQKENI. There are 14 residues in the CDR3. V lost 3 bases and J lost 4; bases outside the gene matches: 4. CDR3 coding DNA: TGTGCCAGCTCACCTACCGCGGGGGGAGAGACCCAGTACTTC. It yields the protein CASSPTAGGETQYF.

The rearrangement uses TRBV15 and TRBJ2-2; 9 positions match TRBD1. The CDR3 runs to 16 residues. The J segment lost 1 base and the V segment lost 6 bases, leaving 6 bases of the junction unmatched. Per the germline V gene, CDR1 is LNHNV and CDR2 is YYDKDF (reference sequence). Here the CDR3 DNA reads TGTGCCACCAGGGATCAGGACAGGGGGAACACCGGGGAGCTGTTTTTT. Its protein product is CATRDQDRGNTGELFF.

This chain links TRBV5-8 with TRBJ2-5; 9 bases fit TRBD2. In germline, CDR1 is SGHTS, CDR2 YDEGEE. This CDR3 is built from 16 residues. Losses at the gene ends were 4 bases for V and 5 bases for J; bases not matched to a gene: 12. CDR3 in amino acids: CASSTLIAGAGETQYF. CDR3 sequence (DNA): TGTGCCAGCAGCACCCTCATAGCGGGGGCCGGGGAGACCCAGTACTTC.

This clone occurred once. The chain recombines TRBV6-5 with TRBJ2-1; the match to TRBD2 covers 8 bases. After removal of 0 bases from V and 15 bases from J, the junction contained 13 bases not matched to a gene. Germline assignment: CDR1 MNHEY and CDR2 SVGAGI. The CDR3 loop spans 15 amino acids. The CDR3 reads CASSYSTSATAKSFF. The CDR3 coding sequence is TGTGCCAGCAGTTACTCGACTAGCGCTACAGCCAAGTCGTTCTTC.

This clone was detected a few times. The DNA for the CDR3 is TGTGCCAGTAGTGACGGGACTAGCGGGTGGGAGACCCAGTACTTC. Its translation: CASSDGTSGWETQYF. The V gene is TRBV19, the J gene TRBJ2-5; 12 positions match TRBD2. Germline CDR1 LNHDA, CDR2 SQIVND (reference sequence). This CDR3 spans 15 amino acids. The V and J ends lost 5 bases and 5 bases, in that order; junction bases with no gene match: 6.

The rearrangement links TRBV10-3 to TRBJ2-3; 11 bases match TRBD2. Looked up from germline, CDR1 is ENHRY and CDR2 is SYGVKD. The CDR3 covers 15 residues. The J segment lost 0 bases and the V segment lost 10 bases, leaving 6 bases of the junction unmatched. CDR3 amino acids: CATSGTSGSTDTQYF. The CDR3 region has the DNA TGTGCCACCTCCGGGACTAGCGGAAGCACAGATACGCAGTATTTT.

This clone was recorded once. The rearrangement joins TRBV10-1 to TRBJ2-7, with 9 bases lining up with TRBD1. Germline-derived CDR1 and CDR2 are WNHNN and SYGVQD (reference sequence). Losses at the gene ends were 5 bases for V and 1 base for J; bases not matched to a gene: 3. CDR3 length: 14 amino acids. DNA for the CDR3: TGCGCCAGCAGTCGGGGACAGGGTTCCTACGAGCAGTACTTC. Translation: CASSRGQGSYEQYF.

DNA for the CDR3: TGTGCCAGCAGTGAGAGTGGCAGGCTCGCAGATACGCAGTATTTT. Its protein is CASSESGRLADTQYF. The chain recombines TRBV6-1 with TRBJ2-3; the D is unclear. Germline-derived CDR1 and CDR2 are MNHNS and SASEGT. V lost 3 bases and J 4 bases, leaving 14 bases between the germline ends. This CDR3 has 15 residues.

This clone was seen more than once but under ten times. The rearrangement links TRBV7-9 to TRBJ1-5, with D hard to call. CDR1 and CDR2 (germline): SEHNR, FQNEAQ (reference sequence). The CDR3 spans 12 residues. Trimming pared 2 bases from V and 3 bases from J, leaving 2 bases between. The CDR3 DNA sequence: TGTGCCAGCAGCTTACACAATCAGCCCCAGCATTTT. Protein: CASSLHNQPQHF.

This clone was found once. This sequence joins TRBV5-4 and TRBJ2-1; TRBD2 aligns across 9 bases. CDR1 is SGHNT and CDR2 is YYREEE in the germline V gene (reference sequence). V shed 2 bases and J 6 bases; nucleotides not matched to a gene: 0. The CDR3 is made up of 13 amino acids. CDR3 nucleotide sequence: TGTGCCAGCAGCTTAGCGGGAGGCAATGAGCAGTTCTTC. This codes for CASSLAGGNEQFF.

The chain employs TRBV19 and TRBJ2-7; 11 bases map to TRBD2. V trimming: 1 base; J trimming: 2 bases; junction bases outside the gene matches: 7. The CDR3 totals 17 residues. Germline V CDR1 and CDR2: LNHDA, SQIVND (reference sequence). The CDR3 coding sequence is TGTGCCAGTAGTATAGTTCCCCTAGCGGGAGGCCCCTACGAGCAGTACTTC. Its translation: CASSIVPLAGGPYEQYF.

J is TRBJ2-3 and V is TRBV5-1; tentative D call: TRBD2 (6 bases). Germline V lookup: CDR1 SGHRS, CDR2 YFSETQ. This CDR3 has 15 residues. Trimming took 2 bases from V and 0 from J, leaving 10 bases between them. CDR3 coding DNA: TGCGCCAGCAGCTTCGGCGGGGCGAGCACAGATACGCAGTATTTT. Amino acids: CASSFGGASTDTQYF.

The V gene is TRBV6-5, the J gene TRBJ2-1, with 11 bases identical to TRBD2. The CDR3 consists of 15 residues. Trimming removed 7 bases from V and 3 bases from J; junction bases left unmatched: 5. The V gene's germline CDR1 is MNHEY and CDR2 SVGAGI. The CDR3 here is CASNRGTSGYNEQFF. DNA of the CDR3: TGTGCCAGCAACCGCGGGACTAGCGGCTACAATGAGCAGTTCTTC.

The rearrangement uses TRBV28 and TRBJ2-5; 9 positions agree with TRBD1. Germline V CDR1 and CDR2: MDHEN, SYDVKM. This CDR3 is 15 amino acids long. With 6 bases clipped from V and 1 base from J, the junction kept 6 bases outside the gene matches. CDR3 amino acids: CASRPGQGFQETQYF. The CDR3 nucleotides read TGTGCCAGCAGACCGGGACAGGGTTTCCAAGAGACCCAGTACTTC. Full variable domain (outside the CDR3, taken from reference TRBV28 and TRBJ2-5): DVKVTQSSRYLVKRTGEKVFLECVQDMDHENMFWYRQDPGLGLRLIYFSYDVKMKEKGDIPEGYSVSREKKERFSLILESASTNQTSMYLCASRPGQGFQETQYFGPGTRLLVL.

The gene calls are TRBV18 and TRBJ1-1, with D possibly TRBD1 on 5 matching bases. The germline gives CDR1 KGHSH, CDR2 LQKENI. There are 14 residues in the CDR3. With 5 bases removed from V and 1 base from J, the gap between germline ends came to 11 bases. The CDR3 loop is CASSARVENTEAFF. In DNA, the CDR3 is TGTGCCAGCTCAGCCAGGGTTGAGAACACTGAAGCTTTCTTT.

To note about this clone: Germline is not matched at one junction end, which may reflect a read error. The chain combines TRBV2 with TRBJ1-1; TRBD1 matches 7 bases. CDR3 length: 15 residues. Germline CDR1 SNHLY, CDR2 FYNNEI. The CDR3 nucleotides are TGTGCCAGCAGAGAAGACAGGGCTCGGAGCACTGAAGCTTTCTTT. It yields the protein CASREDRARSTEAFF.

The rearrangement joins TRBV11-2 to TRBJ1-2; D possibly corresponds to TRBD1 (6 bases). V lost 6 bases and J lost 0, with 14 bases in between. Germline values: CDR1 SGHAT, CDR2 FQNNGV. The CDR3 covers 15 residues. CDR3 in DNA: TGTGCCAGCAGACCGCAGGGGCCCGCTAACTATGGCTACACCTTC. Amino acid sequence: CASRPQGPANYGYTF.

This clone was counted a single time. The chain couples TRBV10-3 to TRBJ2-2; maybe TRBD1 (5 bases). This CDR3 region has 15 residues. V dropped 5 bases and J dropped 5 bases, with 15 bases sitting between them. The V gene's germline CDR1 is ENHRY and CDR2 SYGVKD. DNA for the CDR3: TGTGCCATCAGTCGAGGCCAGGGCGTAACCGGGGAGCTGTTTTTT. Its translation is CAISRGQGVTGELFF.

The chain carries TRBV4-1 and TRBJ2-7; D uncertain. CDR3 length: 14 residues. CDR1 MGHRA and CDR2 YSYEKL come from the germline V gene. The germline V and J ends were trimmed by 1 base and 4 bases, with 11 bases remaining between them. The CDR3 nucleotides are TGCGCCAGCAGCCAAGGAGCTCCCGGGTACGAGCAGTACTTC. Translating gives CASSQGAPGYEQYF.

This chain uses TRBV5-8 with TRBJ2-2, with 8 bases matching TRBD2. The V and J ends lost 4 bases and 1 base, in that order; junction bases with no gene match: 9. Germline V gene data show CDR1 as SGHTS and CDR2 as YDEGEE. The CDR3 spans 17 residues. The CDR3 is CASSRGGGAMNTGELFF. The CDR3 DNA sequence: TGTGCCAGCAGCCGGGGGGGCGGAGCTATGAACACCGGGGAGCTGTTTTTT.

This chain links TRBV7-8 with TRBJ2-1, with 10 nucleotides matching TRBD2. The V and J ends lost 5 bases and 0 bases, in that order; junction bases with no gene match: 16. The CDR3 is 20 residues long. The V gene's germline CDR1 is SGHVS and CDR2 FQNEAQ. CDR3 residues: CASSIRLAGELLSSYNEQFF. CDR3 nucleotides: TGTGCCAGCAGCATTAGGCTAGCGGGAGAGTTACTGAGCTCCTACAATGAGCAGTTCTTC. Combining the CDR3 with reference TRBV7-8 and TRBJ2-1 gives the whole variable domain GAGVSQSPRYKVAKRGQDVALRCDPISGHVSLFWYQQALGQGPEFLTYFQNEAQLDKSGLPSDRFFAERPEGSVSTLKIQRTQQEDSAVYLCASSIRLAGELLSSYNEQFFGPGTRLTVL.

The V gene is TRBV5-1, the J gene TRBJ2-7, with D perhaps TRBD2 (6 bases). The CDR3 has 13 amino acids. From germline, CDR1 is SGHRS and CDR2 YFSETQ. The germline V and J ends were trimmed by 3 bases and 3 bases, with 10 bases remaining between them. CDR3 sequence reads: CASSWDSGYEQYF. The CDR3, as DNA: TGCGCCAGCAGCTGGGACTCAGGCTACGAGCAGTACTTC.

A few counts support this clone. The gene calls are TRBV29-1 and TRBJ1-1; 8 bases align to TRBD1. V trimming: 6 bases; J trimming: 4 bases; junction bases outside the gene matches: 16. CDR1 is SQVTM, CDR2 ANQGSEA, per germline. The CDR3 covers 16 residues. As DNA, the CDR3 is TGCAGCGTAAAACCCCGGGCAGGGGGCGGTGGCACTGAAGCTTTCTTT. Its translation is CSVKPRAGGGGTEAFF.

V gene TRBV6-1 combines with J gene TRBJ1-5, with 7 bases lining up with TRBD1. This CDR3 comprises 13 residues. Germline CDR1 MNHNS, CDR2 SASEGT. Losses at the gene ends were 11 bases for V and 4 bases for J; bases not matched to a gene: 8. The CDR3 region is CACYGQANQPQHF. DNA for the CDR3: TGTGCCTGCTATGGACAGGCGAATCAGCCCCAGCATTTT.

The chain is built from TRBV27 and TRBJ2-1, with 11 nucleotides matching TRBD2. J was trimmed by 9 bases and V by 2 bases; bases with no gene match: 6. This CDR3 contains 15 residues. Looked up from germline, CDR1 is MNHEY and CDR2 is SMNVEV (reference sequence). CDR3: CASSLGSSGRSEQFF. CDR3 coding DNA: TGTGCCAGCAGTTTAGGGTCTAGCGGGAGGTCTGAGCAGTTCTTC.